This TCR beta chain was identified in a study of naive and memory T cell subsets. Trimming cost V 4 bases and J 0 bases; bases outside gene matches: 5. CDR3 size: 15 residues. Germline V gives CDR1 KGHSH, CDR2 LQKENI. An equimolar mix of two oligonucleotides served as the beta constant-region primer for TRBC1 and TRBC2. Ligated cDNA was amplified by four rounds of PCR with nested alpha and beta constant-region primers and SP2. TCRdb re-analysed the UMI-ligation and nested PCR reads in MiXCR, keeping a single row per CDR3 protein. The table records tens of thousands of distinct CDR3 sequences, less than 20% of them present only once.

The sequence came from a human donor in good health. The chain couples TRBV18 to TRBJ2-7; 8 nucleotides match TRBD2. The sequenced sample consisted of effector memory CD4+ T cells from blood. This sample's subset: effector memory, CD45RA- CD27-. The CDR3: CASSRTGTSSYEQYF. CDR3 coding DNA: TGTGCCAGCTCACGAACCGGGACTAGCTCCTACGAGCAGTACTTC.